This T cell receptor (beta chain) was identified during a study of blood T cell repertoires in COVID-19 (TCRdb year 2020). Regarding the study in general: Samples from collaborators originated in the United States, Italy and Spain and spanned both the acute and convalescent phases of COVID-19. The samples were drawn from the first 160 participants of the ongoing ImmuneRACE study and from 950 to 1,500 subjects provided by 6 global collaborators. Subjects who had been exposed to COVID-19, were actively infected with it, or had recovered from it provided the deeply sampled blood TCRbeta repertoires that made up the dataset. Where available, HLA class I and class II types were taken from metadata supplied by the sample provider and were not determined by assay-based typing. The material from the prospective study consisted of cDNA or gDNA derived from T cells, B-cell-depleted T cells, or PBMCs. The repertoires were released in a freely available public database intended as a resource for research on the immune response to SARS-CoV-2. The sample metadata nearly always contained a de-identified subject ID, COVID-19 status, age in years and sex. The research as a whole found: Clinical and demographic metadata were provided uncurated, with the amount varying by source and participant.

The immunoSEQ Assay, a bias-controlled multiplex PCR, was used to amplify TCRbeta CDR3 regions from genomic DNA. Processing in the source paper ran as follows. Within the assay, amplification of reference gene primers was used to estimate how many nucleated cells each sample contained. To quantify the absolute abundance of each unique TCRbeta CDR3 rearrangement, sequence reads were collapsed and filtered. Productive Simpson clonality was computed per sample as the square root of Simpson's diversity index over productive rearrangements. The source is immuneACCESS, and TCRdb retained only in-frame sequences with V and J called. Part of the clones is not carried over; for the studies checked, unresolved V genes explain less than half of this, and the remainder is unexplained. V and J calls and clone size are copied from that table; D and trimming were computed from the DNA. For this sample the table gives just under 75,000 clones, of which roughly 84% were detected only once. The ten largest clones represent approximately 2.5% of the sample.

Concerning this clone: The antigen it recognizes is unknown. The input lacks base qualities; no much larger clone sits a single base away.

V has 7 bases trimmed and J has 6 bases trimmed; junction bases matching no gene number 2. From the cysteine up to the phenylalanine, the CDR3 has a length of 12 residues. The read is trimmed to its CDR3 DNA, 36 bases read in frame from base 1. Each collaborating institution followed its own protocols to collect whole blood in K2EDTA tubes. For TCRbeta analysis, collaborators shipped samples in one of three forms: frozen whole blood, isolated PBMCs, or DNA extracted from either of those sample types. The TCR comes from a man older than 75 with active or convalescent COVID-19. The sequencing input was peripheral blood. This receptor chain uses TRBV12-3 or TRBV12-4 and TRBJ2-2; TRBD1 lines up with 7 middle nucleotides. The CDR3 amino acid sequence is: CASNTGAGELFF. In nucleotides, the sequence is TGTGCCAGCAATACAGGGGCCGGGGAGCTGTTTTTT.